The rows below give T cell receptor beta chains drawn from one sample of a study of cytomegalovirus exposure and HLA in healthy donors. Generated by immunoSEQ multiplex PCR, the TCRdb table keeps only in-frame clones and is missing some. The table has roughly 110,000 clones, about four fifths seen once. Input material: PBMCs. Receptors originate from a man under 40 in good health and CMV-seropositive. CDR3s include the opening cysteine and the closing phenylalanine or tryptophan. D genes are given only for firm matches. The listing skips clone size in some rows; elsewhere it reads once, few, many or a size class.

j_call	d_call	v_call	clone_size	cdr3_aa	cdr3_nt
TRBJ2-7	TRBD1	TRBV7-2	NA	CASSFNRGPYEQYF	TGTGCCAGCAGCTTCAACAGGGGGCCCTACGAGCAGTACTTC
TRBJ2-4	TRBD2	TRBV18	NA	CASSPRLAGGKNIQYF	TGTGCCAGCTCACCGCGACTAGCGGGGGGCAAAAACATTCAGTACTTC
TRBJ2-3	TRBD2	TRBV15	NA	CATSRSLGGGARDTQYF	TGTGCCACCAGCAGATCCCTAGGCGGGGGGGCCCGGGATACGCAGTATTTT
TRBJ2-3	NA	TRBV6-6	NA	CASSYRGTAADTQYF	TGTGCCAGCAGTTACCGCGGGACAGCAGCAGATACGCAGTATTTT
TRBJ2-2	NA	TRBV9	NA	CASSARAGNTGELFF	TGTGCCAGCAGCGCGAGGGCAGGAAACACCGGGGAGCTGTTTTTT
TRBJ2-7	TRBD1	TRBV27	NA	CASSFNGPGQGGYEQYF	TGTGCCAGCAGTTTTAATGGTCCGGGACAGGGGGGCTACGAGCAGTACTTC
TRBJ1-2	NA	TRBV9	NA	CASSGSTVRSDYGYTF	TGTGCCAGCAGCGGTTCCACTGTTCGGTCTGACTATGGCTACACCTTC
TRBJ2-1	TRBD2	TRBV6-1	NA	CASSESSGGANEQFF	TGTGCCAGCAGTGAATCGAGCGGGGGGGCGAATGAGCAGTTCTTC
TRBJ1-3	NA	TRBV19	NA	CASSVDTVSGNTIYF	TGTGCCAGTAGTGTGGACACCGTCTCTGGAAACACCATATATTTT
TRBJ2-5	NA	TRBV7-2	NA	CASSYGGRGGETQYF	TGTGCCAGCAGCTACGGAGGGCGGGGCGGAGAGACCCAGTACTTC
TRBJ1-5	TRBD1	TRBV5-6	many	CASSTGTGHGDQPQHF	TGTGCCAGCAGCACCGGGACAGGGCATGGGGATCAGCCCCAGCATTTT
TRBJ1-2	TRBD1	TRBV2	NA	CASSEQAGGLDGYTF	TGTGCCAGCAGTGAACAGGCAGGGGGCCTCGATGGCTACACCTTC
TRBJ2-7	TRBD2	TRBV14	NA	CASSRLAGGLEQYF	TGTGCCAGCAGCCGACTAGCGGGGGGGCTCGAGCAGTACTTC
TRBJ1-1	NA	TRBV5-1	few	CASSSPQVKGNTEAFF	TGCGCCAGCAGCTCTCCACAGGTCAAAGGAAACACTGAAGCTTTCTTT
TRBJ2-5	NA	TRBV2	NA	CASTVGQGTTQYF	TGTGCCAGCACCGTGGGGCAGGGGACGACCCAGTACTTC
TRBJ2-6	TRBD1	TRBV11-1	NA	CASSLRGSGANVLTF	TGTGCCAGCAGCCTCAGGGGGTCTGGGGCCAACGTCCTGACTTTC
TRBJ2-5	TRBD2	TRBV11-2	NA	CASSLVGLAGGLKETQYF	TGTGCCAGCAGCTTAGTAGGCCTAGCGGGGGGGCTTAAAGAGACCCAGTACTTC
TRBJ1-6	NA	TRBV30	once	CAWSVLGPLHF	TGTGCCTGGAGTGTGCTCGGACCCCTCCACTTT
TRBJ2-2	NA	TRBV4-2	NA	CASSHHRNTGELFF	TGTGCCAGCAGCCATCACAGGAACACCGGGGAGCTGTTTTTT
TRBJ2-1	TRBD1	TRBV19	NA	CASRRQGENEQFF	TGTGCCAGTAGACGACAGGGTGAAAATGAGCAGTTCTTC
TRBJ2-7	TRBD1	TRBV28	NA	CASSATGDHEQYF	TGTGCCAGCAGTGCAACAGGGGATCACGAGCAGTACTTC
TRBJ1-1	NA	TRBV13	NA	CASSSHGGNRDTEAFF	TGTGCCAGCAGCTCCCACGGGGGAAATAGGGACACTGAAGCTTTCTTT
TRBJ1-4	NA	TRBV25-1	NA	CASSEGGRPLNEKLFF	TGTGCCAGCAGTGAAGGAGGCCGACCCCTTAATGAAAAACTGTTTTTT
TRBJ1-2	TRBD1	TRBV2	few	CASSDQGASYGYTF	TGTGCCAGCAGTGATCAGGGGGCAAGCTATGGCTACACCTTC
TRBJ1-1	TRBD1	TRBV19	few	CASWDRAETEAFF	TGTGCCAGTTGGGACAGGGCAGAGACTGAAGCTTTCTTT
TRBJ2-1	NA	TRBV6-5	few	CASWGGPYNEQFF	TGTGCCAGCTGGGGGGGGCCCTACAATGAGCAGTTCTTC
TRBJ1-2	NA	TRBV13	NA	CASSSRQARDYGYTF	TGTGCCAGCAGCTCCAGACAGGCGAGGGACTATGGCTACACCTTC